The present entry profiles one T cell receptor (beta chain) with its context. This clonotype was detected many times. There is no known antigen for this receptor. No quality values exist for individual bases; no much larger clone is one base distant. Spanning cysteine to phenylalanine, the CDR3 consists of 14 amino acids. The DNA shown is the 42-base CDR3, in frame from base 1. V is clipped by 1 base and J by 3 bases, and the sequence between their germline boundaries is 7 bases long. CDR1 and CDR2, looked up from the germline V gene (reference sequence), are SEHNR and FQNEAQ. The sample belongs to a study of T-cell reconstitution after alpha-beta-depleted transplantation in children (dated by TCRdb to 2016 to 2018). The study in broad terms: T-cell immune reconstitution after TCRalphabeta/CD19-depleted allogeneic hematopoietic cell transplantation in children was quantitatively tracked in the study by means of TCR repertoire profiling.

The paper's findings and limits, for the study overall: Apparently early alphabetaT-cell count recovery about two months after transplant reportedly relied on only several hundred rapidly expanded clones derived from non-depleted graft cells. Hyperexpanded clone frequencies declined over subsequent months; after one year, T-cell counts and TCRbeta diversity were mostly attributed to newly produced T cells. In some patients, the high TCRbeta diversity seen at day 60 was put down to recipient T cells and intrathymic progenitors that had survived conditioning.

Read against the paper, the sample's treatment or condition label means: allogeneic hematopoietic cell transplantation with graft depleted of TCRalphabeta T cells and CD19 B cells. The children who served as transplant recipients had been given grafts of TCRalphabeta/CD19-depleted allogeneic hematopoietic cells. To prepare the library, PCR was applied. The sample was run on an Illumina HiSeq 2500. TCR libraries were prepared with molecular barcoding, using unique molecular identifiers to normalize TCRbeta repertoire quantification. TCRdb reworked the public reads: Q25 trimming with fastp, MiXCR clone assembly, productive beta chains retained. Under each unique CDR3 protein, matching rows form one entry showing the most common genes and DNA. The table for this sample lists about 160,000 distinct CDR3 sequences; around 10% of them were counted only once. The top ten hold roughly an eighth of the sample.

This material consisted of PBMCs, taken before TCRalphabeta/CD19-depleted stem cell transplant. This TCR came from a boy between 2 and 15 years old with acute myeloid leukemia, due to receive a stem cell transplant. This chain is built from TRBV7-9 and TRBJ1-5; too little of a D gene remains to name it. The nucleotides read TGTGCCAGCAGCTTAGAGGGTAACAATCAGCCCCAGCATTTT. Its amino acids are CASSLEGNNQPQHF.